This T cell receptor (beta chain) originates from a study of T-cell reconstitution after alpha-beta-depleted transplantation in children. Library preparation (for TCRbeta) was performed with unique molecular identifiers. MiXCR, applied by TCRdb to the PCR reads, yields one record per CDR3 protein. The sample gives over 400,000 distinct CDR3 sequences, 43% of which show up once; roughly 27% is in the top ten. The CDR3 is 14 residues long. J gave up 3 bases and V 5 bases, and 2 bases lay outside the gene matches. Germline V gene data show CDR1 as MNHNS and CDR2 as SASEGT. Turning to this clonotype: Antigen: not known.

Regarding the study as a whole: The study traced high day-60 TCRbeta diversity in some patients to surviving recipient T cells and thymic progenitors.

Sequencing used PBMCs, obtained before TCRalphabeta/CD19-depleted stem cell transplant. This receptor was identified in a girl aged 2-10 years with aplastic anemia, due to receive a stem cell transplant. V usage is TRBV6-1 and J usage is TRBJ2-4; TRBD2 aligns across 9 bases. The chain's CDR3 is CASSRTSDKNIQYF. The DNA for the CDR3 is TGTGCCAGCAGTAGGACTAGCGACAAAAACATTCAGTACTTC.